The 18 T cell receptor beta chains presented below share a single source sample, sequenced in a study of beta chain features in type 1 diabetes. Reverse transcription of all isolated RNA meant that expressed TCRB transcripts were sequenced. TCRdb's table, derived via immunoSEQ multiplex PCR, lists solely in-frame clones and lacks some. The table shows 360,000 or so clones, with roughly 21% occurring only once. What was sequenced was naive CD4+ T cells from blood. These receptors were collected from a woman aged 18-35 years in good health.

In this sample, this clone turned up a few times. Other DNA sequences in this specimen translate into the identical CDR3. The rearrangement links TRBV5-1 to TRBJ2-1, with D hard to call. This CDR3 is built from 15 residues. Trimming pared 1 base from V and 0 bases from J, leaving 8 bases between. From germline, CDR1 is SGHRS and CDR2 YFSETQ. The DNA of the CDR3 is TGCGCCAGCAGCTTGTCTTCGAGCTCCTACAATGAGCAGTTCTTC. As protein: CASSLSSSSYNEQFF.

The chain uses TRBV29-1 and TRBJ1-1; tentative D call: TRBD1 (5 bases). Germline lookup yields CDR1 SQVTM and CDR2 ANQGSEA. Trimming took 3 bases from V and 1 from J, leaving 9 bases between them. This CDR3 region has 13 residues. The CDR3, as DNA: TGCAGCGTTGACCGGGACTCGAACACTGAAGCTTTCTTT. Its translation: CSVDRDSNTEAFF.

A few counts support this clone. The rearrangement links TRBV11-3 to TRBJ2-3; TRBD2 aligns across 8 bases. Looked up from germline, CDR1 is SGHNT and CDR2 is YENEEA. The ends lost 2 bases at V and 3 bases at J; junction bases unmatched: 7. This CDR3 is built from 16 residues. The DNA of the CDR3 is TGTGCCAGCAGCTTACGAGGTAGCGGGGTTACAGATACGCAGTATTTT. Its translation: CASSLRGSGVTDTQYF.

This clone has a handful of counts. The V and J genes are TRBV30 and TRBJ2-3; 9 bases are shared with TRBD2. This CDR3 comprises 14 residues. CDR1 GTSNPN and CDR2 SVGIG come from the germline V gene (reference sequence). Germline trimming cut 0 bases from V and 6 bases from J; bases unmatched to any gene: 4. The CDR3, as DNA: TGTGCCTGGAGTGTGGTAGCGGGAGTGGATACGCAGTATTTT. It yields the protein CAWSVVAGVDTQYF.

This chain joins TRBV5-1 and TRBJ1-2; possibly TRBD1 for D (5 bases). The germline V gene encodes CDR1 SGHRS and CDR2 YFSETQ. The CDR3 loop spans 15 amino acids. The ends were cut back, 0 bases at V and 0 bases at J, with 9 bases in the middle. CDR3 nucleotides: TGCGCCAGCAGCTTGGGCGACAGAACTAACTATGGCTACACCTTC. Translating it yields CASSLGDRTNYGYTF.

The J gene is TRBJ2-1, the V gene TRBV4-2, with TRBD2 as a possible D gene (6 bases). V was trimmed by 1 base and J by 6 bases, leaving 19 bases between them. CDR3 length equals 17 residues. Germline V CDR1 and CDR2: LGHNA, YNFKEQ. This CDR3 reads CASSQVEMGPGGNEQFF. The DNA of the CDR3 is TGTGCCAGCAGCCAAGTGGAGATGGGACCCGGGGGCAATGAGCAGTTCTTC.

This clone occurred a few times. CDR3 nucleotides: TGTGCCAGCAGCCAAGAGCGGGGTGGCCGTTCCTACGAGCAGTACTTC. Amino acid sequence: CASSQERGGRSYEQYF. The J gene is TRBJ2-7, the V gene TRBV4-2, with D perhaps matching TRBD2 (6 bases). The CDR3 totals 16 residues. V shed 0 bases and J shed 1 base, with 13 bases lying between them. The germline CDR1 and CDR2 sequences are LGHNA and YNFKEQ.

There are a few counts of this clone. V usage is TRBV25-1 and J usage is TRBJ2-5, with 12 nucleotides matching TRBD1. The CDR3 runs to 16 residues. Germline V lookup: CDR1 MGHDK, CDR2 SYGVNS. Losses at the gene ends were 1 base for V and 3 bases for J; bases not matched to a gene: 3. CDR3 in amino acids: CASSELGTGGEETQYF. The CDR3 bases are TGTGCCAGCAGTGAATTAGGGACAGGGGGCGAAGAGACCCAGTACTTC.

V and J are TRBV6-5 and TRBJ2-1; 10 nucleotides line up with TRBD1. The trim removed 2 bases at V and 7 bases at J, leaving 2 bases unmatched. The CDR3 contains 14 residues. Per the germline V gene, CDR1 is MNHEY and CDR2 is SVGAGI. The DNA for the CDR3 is TGTGCCAGCAGTTACGGGACAGGGGTAAATGAGCAGTTCTTC. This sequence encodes CASSYGTGVNEQFF.

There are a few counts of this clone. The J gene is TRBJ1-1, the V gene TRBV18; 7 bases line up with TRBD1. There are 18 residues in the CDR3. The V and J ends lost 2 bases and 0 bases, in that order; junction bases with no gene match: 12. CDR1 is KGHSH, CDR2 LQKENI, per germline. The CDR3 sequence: CASSPTNSRGYMNTEAFF. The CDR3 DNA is TGTGCCAGCTCACCAACCAACTCCAGGGGGTACATGAACACTGAAGCTTTCTTT.

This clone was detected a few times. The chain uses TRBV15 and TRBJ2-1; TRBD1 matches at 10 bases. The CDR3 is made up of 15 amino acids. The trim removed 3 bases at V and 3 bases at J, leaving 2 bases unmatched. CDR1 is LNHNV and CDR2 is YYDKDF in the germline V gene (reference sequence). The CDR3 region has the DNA TGTGCCACCAGCAGCCGGGACAGGGGCTACAATGAGCAGTTCTTC. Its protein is CATSSRDRGYNEQFF.

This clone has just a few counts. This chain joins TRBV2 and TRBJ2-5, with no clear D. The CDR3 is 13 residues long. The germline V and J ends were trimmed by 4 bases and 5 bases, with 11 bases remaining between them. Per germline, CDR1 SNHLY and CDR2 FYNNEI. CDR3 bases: TGTGCCAGCAGTGCCTTGCCCGGGGAGACCCAGTACTTC. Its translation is CASSALPGETQYF.

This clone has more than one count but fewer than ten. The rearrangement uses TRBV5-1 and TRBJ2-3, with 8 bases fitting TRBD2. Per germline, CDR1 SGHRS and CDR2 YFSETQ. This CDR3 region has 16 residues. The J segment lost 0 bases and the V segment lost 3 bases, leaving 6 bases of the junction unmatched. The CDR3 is CASSWGLDQSTDTQYF. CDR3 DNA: TGCGCCAGCAGCTGGGGACTAGACCAAAGCACAGATACGCAGTATTTT.

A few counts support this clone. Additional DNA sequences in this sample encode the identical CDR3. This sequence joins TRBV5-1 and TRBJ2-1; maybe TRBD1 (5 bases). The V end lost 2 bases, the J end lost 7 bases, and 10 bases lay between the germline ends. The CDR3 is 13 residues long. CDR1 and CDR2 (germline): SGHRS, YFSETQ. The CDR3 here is CASSLGQGNEQFF. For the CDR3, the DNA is TGCGCCAGCAGCTTAGGGCAGGGTAATGAGCAGTTCTTC.

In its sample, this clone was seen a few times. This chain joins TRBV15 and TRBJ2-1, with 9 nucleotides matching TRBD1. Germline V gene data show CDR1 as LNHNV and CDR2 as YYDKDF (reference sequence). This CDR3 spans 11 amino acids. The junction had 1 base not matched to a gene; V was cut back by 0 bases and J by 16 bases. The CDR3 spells CATSREGQGFF. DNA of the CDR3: TGTGCCACCAGCAGAGAGGGACAGGGTTTCTTC.

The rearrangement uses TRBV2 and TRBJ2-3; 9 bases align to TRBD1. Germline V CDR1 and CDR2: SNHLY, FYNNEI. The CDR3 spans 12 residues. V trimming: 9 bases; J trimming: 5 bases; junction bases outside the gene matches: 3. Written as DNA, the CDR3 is TGTGCCAGGGGACAGGGACGAGATACGCAGTATTTT. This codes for CARGQGRDTQYF.

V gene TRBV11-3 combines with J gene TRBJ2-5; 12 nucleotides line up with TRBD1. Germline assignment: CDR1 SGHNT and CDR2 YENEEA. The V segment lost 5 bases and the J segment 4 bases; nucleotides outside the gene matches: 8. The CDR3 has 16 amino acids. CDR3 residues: CASSPGTGGSRETQYF. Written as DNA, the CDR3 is TGTGCCAGCAGCCCCGGGACAGGGGGCTCGCGAGAGACCCAGTACTTC. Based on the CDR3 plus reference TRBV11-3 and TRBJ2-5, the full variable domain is EAGVVQSPRYKIIEKKQPVAFWCNPISGHNTLYWYLQNLGQGPELLIRYENEEAVDDSQLPKDRFSAERLKGVDSTLKIQPAELGDSAVYLCASSPGTGGSRETQYFGPGTRLLVL.

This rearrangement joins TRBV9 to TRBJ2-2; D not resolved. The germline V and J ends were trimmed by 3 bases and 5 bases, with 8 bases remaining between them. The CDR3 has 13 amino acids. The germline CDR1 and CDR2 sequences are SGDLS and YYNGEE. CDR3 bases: TGTGCCAGCAGCGCCCACTCGACCGGGGAGCTGTTTTTT. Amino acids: CASSAHSTGELFF.